This record looks at one T cell receptor beta chain sequence and its context. Its antigen is not known. The length of the CDR3 is 15 residues. V shed 0 bases and J 0 bases; nucleotides not matched to a gene: 3. Germline CDR1 SGDLS, CDR2 YYNGEE. This sample is part of a study of cytomegalovirus exposure and HLA in healthy donors. About the research overall: In an early release, HLA-typed donors contributed about 79 million unique TCR sequences. Study-wide findings and caveats: Later analysis suggested most CMV-associated TCR beta chains were HLA-restricted. Upon later analysis, TCR association rates were observed to vary by HLA locus, being highest for DRB1 and lowest for HLA-C.

In the PCR, 60 Vbeta and 13 Jbeta primers were used. Sequencing used immunoSEQ multiplex PCR; TCRdb keeps in-frame clones, though not all of them. Recorded for this sample: 180,000 or so clones. Sequencing input: PBMCs. This chain joins TRBV9 and TRBJ2-7; 7 positions agree with TRBD1. This clonotype was obtained from a young woman in good health and CMV-seropositive. CDR3 region: CASSVGQGISYEQYF. The CDR3 nucleotides are TGTGCCAGCAGCGTAGGACAGGGAATCTCCTACGAGCAGTACTTC. The full variable domain, with the rest looked up from reference TRBV9 and TRBJ2-7, is DSGVTQTPKHLITATGQRVTLRCSPRSGDLSVYWYQQSLDQGLQFLIQYYNGEERAKGNILERFSAQQFPDLHSELNLSSLELGDSALYFCASSVGQGISYEQYFGPGTRLTVT.